This is a list of T cell receptor beta chains from one sample in a study of PD-L1 blockade in urothelial cancer. Measured with immunoSEQ multiplex PCR; TCRdb has only the in-frame clones, and not every one. The sample yields about 120,000 clones, around 89% seen once. Sequenced here: PBMCs, sampled around atezolizumab (anti-PD-L1) treatment. The origin of the receptors is a man in his 60s with urothelial cancer. The CDR3 runs from the conserved cysteine through the conserved F or W. A D gene is named only where the DNA matches it firmly. Not all rows give a size; the values are once, few, many and, for expanded clones, a class.

d_call	j_call	clone_size	v_call	cdr3_aa	cdr3_nt
TRBD1	TRBJ2-7	NA	TRBV2	CASSDRDSVYEQYF	TGTGCCAGCAGCGACAGGGACAGTGTTTACGAGCAGTACTTC
TRBD1	TRBJ2-3	NA	TRBV27	CAGGTGTDTQYF	TGTGCAGGCGGGACAGGGACAGATACGCAGTATTTT
TRBD2	TRBJ2-7	NA	TRBV4-1	CASSQDEPSLAGVATYEQYF	TGCGCCAGCAGCCAAGACGAACCCTCACTAGCGGGAGTGGCGACCTACGAGCAGTACTTC
NA	TRBJ1-4	NA	TRBV25-1	CASRGGGHYEKLFF	TGTGCCAGCAGGGGTGGGGGACACTATGAAAAACTGTTTTTT
NA	TRBJ2-1	NA	TRBV21-1	CASSRSPQWEQFF	TGTGCCAGCTCCAGGTCACCACAATGGGAGCAGTTCTTC
NA	TRBJ1-4	NA	TRBV28	CASSLAGDEKLFF	TGTGCCAGCAGTTTAGCGGGGGATGAAAAACTGTTTTTT
TRBD1	TRBJ2-7	NA	TRBV10-3	CAISEFQTGAYF	TGTGCCATCAGTGAGTTTCAGACAGGGGCGTACTTC
TRBD1	TRBJ2-7	NA	TRBV4-2	CASSPGTGSYEQYF	TGTGCCAGCAGCCCTGGGACAGGCTCCTACGAGCAGTACTTC
NA	TRBJ2-1	NA	TRBV9	CASGGTEYNEQFF	TGTGCCAGCGGAGGGACGGAATACAATGAGCAGTTCTTC
NA	TRBJ2-1	NA	TRBV5-6	CASSLLRSSYNEQFF	TGTGCCAGCAGCTTGCTCCGGAGCTCCTACAATGAGCAGTTCTTC
NA	TRBJ1-5	NA	TRBV28	CASSSPGEVNQPQHF	TGTGCCAGCAGTTCCCCGGGGGAAGTAAATCAGCCCCAGCATTTT
NA	TRBJ2-7	NA	TRBV7-9	CASSRLGEQYF	TGTGCCAGCAGCCGCCTCGGCGAGCAGTACTTC
TRBD2	TRBJ2-3	NA	TRBV4-2	CASSQKASGGGTDTQYF	TGTGCCAGCAGCCAAAAGGCTAGCGGGGGCGGCACAGATACGCAGTATTTT
TRBD1	TRBJ1-5	once	TRBV19	CASSKTGAGQPQHF	TGTGCCAGTAGTAAGACAGGGGCGGGACAGCCCCAGCATTTT
TRBD1	TRBJ1-3	NA	TRBV4-1	CASSPGTGNSGNTIYF	TGCGCCAGCAGCCCTGGGACAGGCAACTCTGGAAACACCATATATTTT
NA	TRBJ2-2	NA	TRBV7-8	CASSLGGVWRGTGELFF	TGTGCCAGCAGCTTAGGGGGTGTTTGGAGGGGCACCGGGGAGCTGTTTTTT
TRBD2	TRBJ2-5	NA	TRBV9	CASSVAERGSETQYF	TGTGCCAGCAGCGTAGCTGAGCGGGGTAGTGAGACCCAGTACTTC
NA	TRBJ1-2	NA	TRBV27	CASSFGRLGGGYTF	TGTGCCAGCAGTTTCGGGAGACTCGGGGGGGGCTACACCTTC
NA	TRBJ2-7	NA	TRBV25-1	CASSVLSTGNEQYF	TGTGCCAGCAGTGTACTATCAACAGGGAACGAGCAGTACTTC
TRBD2	TRBJ2-7	NA	TRBV28	CASSLMQRDYEQYF	TGTGCCAGCAGTTTAATGCAGCGGGACTACGAGCAGTACTTC
TRBD2	TRBJ2-2	NA	TRBV28	CASISGAALSTGELFF	TGTGCCAGCATTAGCGGGGCGGCTCTATCCACCGGGGAGCTGTTTTTT
TRBD2	TRBJ2-7	NA	TRBV27	CASSPLGGRGREQYF	TGTGCCAGCAGTCCTCTCGGCGGGAGGGGGAGGGAGCAGTACTTC
TRBD2	TRBJ2-3	NA	TRBV15	CATSRGGGSADTQYF	TGTGCCACCAGCAGAGGGGGGGGTAGTGCAGATACGCAGTATTTT
NA	TRBJ2-5	NA	TRBV28	CASSPGGGGGETQYF	TGTGCCAGCAGCCCGGGGGGTGGGGGCGGAGAGACCCAGTACTTC